The 19 T cell receptor beta chains below come from one sample, sequenced in a study of vaccination and CD4 T cells after COVID-19. Their specific antigens are unknown. The study sequenced cultured CD4+ T cell DNA using the Oncomine TCR Beta short-read assay. MiXCR, run by TCRdb on the PCR reads, gives a single entry per CDR3 protein. The top ten clones hold roughly 3.7% of a sample with roughly 16,000 distinct CDR3 sequences, 40% to 65% of them seen once. Described treatment: roughly 11-day PBMC culture with coronavirus spike peptide pools or control peptides (ViraFEST assay). The source material was CD4+ T cells from blood, cultured in vitro, sampled before SARS-CoV-2 vaccination. These receptors were obtained from a human donor who had recovered from COVID-19.

DNA for the CDR3: TGTGCCAGCAGCTTAGCTAGGGGGACTAGCGGGAGATTCAGTTATGAGCAGTTCTTC. Its protein product is CASSLARGTSGRFSYEQFF. The rearrangement links TRBV11-2 to TRBJ2-1, with 14 bases matching TRBD2. The CDR3 has 19 amino acids. Germline V gives CDR1 SGHAT, CDR2 FQNNGV. V lost 1 base, J lost 8 bases, and 13 bases stayed unmatched.

This clonotype was found once. The chain combines TRBV2 with TRBJ2-2, with a weak D call TRBD1 (6 bases). V gave up 8 bases and J gave up 4 bases, with 11 bases separating them. The CDR3 spans 13 residues. Looked up from germline, CDR1 is SNHLY and CDR2 is FYNNEI. This CDR3 is CASLRQATGELFF. In DNA form, the CDR3 reads TGTGCCAGCCTAAGACAGGCCACCGGGGAGCTGTTTTTT.

The chain employs TRBV12-3 or TRBV12-4 and TRBJ1-1; TRBD1 agrees at 8 bases. The CDR3 is made up of 13 amino acids. The junction had 5 bases not matched to a gene; V was cut back by 6 bases and J by 5 bases. This CDR3 reads CASSLTGVTEAFF. The CDR3 coding sequence is TGTGCCAGCAGCTTGACAGGGGTTACTGAAGCTTTCTTT.

The J gene is TRBJ2-2, the V gene TRBV10-2, with 7 bases matching TRBD1. Germline V gives CDR1 WSHSY, CDR2 SAAADI. Trimming at V came to 9 bases and at J to 6 bases, leaving 4 bases not matched to a gene. The CDR3 spans 12 residues. CDR3 residues: CASRGPAGELFF. The DNA of the CDR3 is TGCGCCAGTAGGGGGCCCGCCGGGGAGCTGTTTTTT.

This clonotype was picked up a small number of times. This chain connects TRBV2 to TRBJ1-1; the D gene is possibly TRBD1 (5 bases). Germline V gene data show CDR1 as SNHLY and CDR2 as FYNNEI. Trimming stripped 8 bases from V and 6 bases from J, with 19 bases between. This CDR3 spans 14 amino acids. CDR3 sequence (DNA): TGTGCCAGCCAGGGCGGGGGTCAAGAGGCTGAAGCTTTCTTT. It translates to CASQGGGQEAEAFF.

The rearrangement uses TRBV5-1 and TRBJ2-5; D is perhaps TRBD1 (6 bases). Germline loops: CDR1 SGHRS, CDR2 YFSETQ. This CDR3 has 15 residues. Trimming pared 4 bases from V and 5 bases from J, leaving 18 bases between. For the CDR3, the DNA is TGCGCCAGCAGCCTCCAACAGGGAATGGGGGAGACCCAGTACTTC. Encoded protein: CASSLQQGMGETQYF.

This sequence joins TRBV20-1 and TRBJ2-5; 8 nucleotides align to TRBD2. Germline assignment: CDR1 DFQATT and CDR2 SNEGSKA (reference sequence). This CDR3 has 14 residues. The trim removed 1 base at V and 5 bases at J, leaving 6 bases unmatched. As DNA, the CDR3 is TGCAGTGCTAGAGGGGGCGGGGGGCCGGAGACCCAGTACTTC. Residues: CSARGGGGPETQYF.

About this clonotype itself: One junction end disagrees with the germline gene, perhaps due to a read error. The CDR3 DNA sequence: TGTGCCAGCAGCTCTCCGACAGGACAGAGGTGGGTCTTT. It encodes CASSSPTGQRWVF. V and J are TRBV7-2 and TRBJ1-1, with D maybe TRBD1 (6 bases). CDR3 length: 13 residues. CDR1 and CDR2 from the germline V gene are SGHTA and FQGNSA.

This chain joins TRBV30 and TRBJ2-7; tentatively, D is TRBD1 (6 bases). The CDR3 extends over 13 amino acids. The V gene's germline CDR1 is GTSNPN and CDR2 SVGIG (reference sequence). V was pared by 4 bases and J by 0 bases, with 10 bases between. CDR3 DNA sequence: TGTGCCTGGACTCCGGACAGCTCCTACGAGCAGTACTTC. This translates into CAWTPDSSYEQYF.

This chain links TRBV6-1 with TRBJ1-3; no clear D gene. Germline CDR1 and CDR2: MNHNS and SASEGT. The length of the CDR3 is 15 residues. The V and J ends lost 3 bases and 4 bases respectively, with 13 bases between them. CDR3: CASSESGLLGNTIYF. CDR3 DNA sequence: TGTGCCAGCAGTGAGTCCGGATTATTAGGAAACACCATATATTTT.

The chain carries TRBV20-1 and TRBJ1-5; 10 bases agree with TRBD1. The junction had 9 bases not matched to a gene; V was cut back by 4 bases and J by 0 bases. The CDR3 covers 17 residues. Germline lookup yields CDR1 DFQATT and CDR2 SNEGSKA (reference sequence). Here the CDR3 DNA reads TGCAGTGCTATCGACAGGGGGCAGGGATATAGCAATCAGCCCCAGCATTTT. It is translated as CSAIDRGQGYSNQPQHF.

The chain employs TRBV6-2 or TRBV6-3 and TRBJ2-7, with 10 bases matching TRBD2. CDR1 and CDR2 (germline): MNHEY, SVGEGT. The CDR3 is made up of 20 amino acids. The J segment lost 2 bases and the V segment lost 0 bases, leaving 16 bases of the junction unmatched. The CDR3 reads CASSYSSLGASGGYTYEQYF. Written as DNA, the CDR3 is TGTGCCAGCAGTTACTCGTCATTAGGGGCTAGCGGGGGATACACCTACGAGCAGTACTTC.

The chain links TRBV19 to TRBJ1-1, with a tentative D call TRBD1 (5 bases). V was trimmed by 4 bases and J by 1 base, leaving 10 bases between them. There are 14 residues in the CDR3. Germline CDR1 reads LNHDA; CDR2 reads SQIVND (reference sequence). CDR3: CASSKMTANTEAFF. DNA for the CDR3: TGTGCCAGTAGTAAGATGACAGCGAACACTGAAGCTTTCTTT.

In this sample, this clonotype turned up a few times. The CDR3, as DNA: TGCAGTGCTTTCAATCCGGGACTAGCGGGGGGAAAGACCCAGTACTTC. Translated: CSAFNPGLAGGKTQYF. This chain joins TRBV20-1 and TRBJ2-5; 15 bases match TRBD2. The CDR3 runs to 16 residues. Germline-derived CDR1 and CDR2 are DFQATT and SNEGSKA (reference sequence). V shed 5 bases, J shed 6 bases, and the junction held 10 bases outside the gene matches.

The chain is built from TRBV7-2 and TRBJ2-5; a weak D match, TRBD2 (7 bases). The CDR3 is 17 amino acids. The V gene's germline CDR1 is SGHTA and CDR2 FQGNSA. Trimming left V 5 bases short and J 2 bases short, with 21 bases between. The CDR3: CASSLIGGGNIQETQYF. The CDR3 DNA follows: TGTGCCAGCAGCCTTATAGGGGGGGGGAACATACAAGAGACCCAGTACTTC.

This clonotype has only one observation. The genes are TRBV6-5 and TRBJ2-2, with D possibly being TRBD1 (6 bases). CDR1 MNHEY and CDR2 SVGAGI come from the germline V gene. V was trimmed by 2 bases and J by 4 bases, leaving 8 bases between them. This CDR3 region has 14 residues. CDR3 DNA: TGTGCCAGCAGTTACGCAGGGGCCACCGGGGAGCTGTTTTTT. This encodes CASSYAGATGELFF.

This rearrangement joins TRBV28 to TRBJ1-3; D is undetermined. V lost 6 bases and J 0 bases, leaving 18 bases between the germline ends. The CDR3 runs 17 residues. CDR1 MDHEN and CDR2 SYDVKM come from the germline V gene. The CDR3 reads CASRPARVKVSGNTIYF. The CDR3 DNA follows: TGTGCCAGCAGGCCGGCGCGGGTGAAGGTCTCTGGAAACACCATATATTTT. Looking up the rest from reference TRBV28 and TRBJ1-3 gives the full variable domain: DVKVTQSSRYLVKRTGEKVFLECVQDMDHENMFWYRQDPGLGLRLIYFSYDVKMKEKGDIPEGYSVSREKKERFSLILESASTNQTSMYLCASRPARVKVSGNTIYFGEGSWLTVV.

The chain couples TRBV7-2 to TRBJ1-1; TRBD1 is a possible D gene (5 bases). Germline values: CDR1 SGHTA, CDR2 FQGNSA. The CDR3 is 14 amino acids. Trimming removed 5 bases at V and 1 base at J, with 11 bases between. The CDR3 region has the DNA TGTGCCAGCAGCACCGCCGGGGCGAACACTGAAGCTTTCTTT. It encodes CASSTAGANTEAFF.

This sequence joins TRBV5-6 and TRBJ2-3, with D possibly TRBD2 on 5 matching bases. The CDR3 loop spans 15 amino acids. Germline CDR1 SGHDT, CDR2 YYEEEE. The V and J ends lost 3 bases and 4 bases respectively, with 15 bases between them. CDR3 bases: TGTGCCAGCAGCTCAACTAAACTAGTTCCAGATACGCAGTATTTT. Amino acids: CASSSTKLVPDTQYF.